The present entry profiles one T cell receptor (beta chain) with its context. This receptor's antigen is unknown. No clone much larger than this one lies a single base away; base qualities are absent. What the treatment or condition label conveys for this sample: high-dose cyclophosphamide on days +3 and +4 as single-agent GVHD prophylaxis. For conditioning, the PTCy patients got busulfan and fludarabine, then a related or unrelated marrow graft, followed by cyclophosphamide on days +3 and +4. PTCy-treated patients were drawn from a prospective multi-institutional clinical trial. Peripheral blood and bone marrow mononuclear cells were isolated by Ficoll-Hypaque density centrifugation and cryopreserved. The data were taken from a study of T cells after posttransplantation cyclophosphamide (dated by TCRdb to the mid-2010s). Describing the broader study: Using TRB sequencing, the study followed how the T cell repertoire rebuilt after myeloablative bone marrow transplantation with posttransplantation cyclophosphamide given as GVHD prophylaxis. Public TRB sequences were checked against a database of over 3,500 sequences associated with responses to pathogens, tumor antigens, self-antigens and alloantigens. TRB sequencing was also done on up to about 3 additional blood samples from 2 to 5.2 years after transplant in 3 patients, and on pretransplant blood from several patients. Because TRA and TRB clonality correlated tightly in several samples, later TCR analyses were limited to TRB. TRB sequencing was performed on blood from all 35 or so PTCy patients with 1-year posttransplant specimens. Samples from 30 to 40 PTCy-treated patients and approximately 15 related bone marrow donors of those patients were subjected to antigen receptor sequencing.

TRB sequencing was run on genomic DNA with either the immunoSEQ assay at survey resolution or the hsTCRB kit. For the original study's pipeline: The immunoSEQ software was used for initial read processing, and the LymphoSeq R package was used for repertoire analyses. For each TRB dataset, clonality was calculated as 1 minus normalized Shannon entropy, and the Gini coefficient was computed as well. To infer phenotypes in unsorted samples, TRB sequences from sorted subsets of the recipient or donor were mapped onto the unsorted samples of the same recipient. Held by TCRdb, this immuneACCESS table contains in-frame sequences only and omits some clones. Under half of the omission traces to an unresolved V gene where checked; the cause of the rest is unknown. The DNA was the basis for D and trimming; V, J and clone size are from that table. The sample table lists about 21,000 clones, 75% to 90% of them with a count of one. Roughly 6.6% of the sample rests with the top ten.

A distance of 13 bases separates the germline ends of V and J, which lose 7 bases and 0 bases respectively. The germline V gene gives CDR1 as SNHLY and CDR2 as FYNNEI. The CDR3 runs 15 residues from the cysteine to the phenylalanine. Just CDR3 DNA is preserved here, 45 bases in frame from base 1. The research as a whole found: Donor-recipient similarity was low at 1-2 months but increased during the first year, and donor CD8+ memory clones often dominated later blood repertoires. The TRB repertoires of T cells infiltrating skin or the GI tract showed only limited overlap with the TRB repertoires found in blood. Across the 45 or so patients, TRB clonality was highly associated with recipient CMV seropositivity and CMV reactivation, and diversity with PTCy was similar to that in the CNI/methotrexate controls.

The receptor was derived from a female patient aged 40-50 years who received an allogeneic stem cell transplant from a related donor, was CMV-positive, and had no GVHD. Some T cells may be donor cells from the graft after a transplant. The source was PBMCs, collected after allogeneic stem cell transplant with posttransplant cyclophosphamide. The chain is encoded by TRBV2 joined to TRBJ2-1, and TRBD1 may be the D gene, going by 6 matching bases. The CDR3 here reads CASTRDNPSYNEQFF. The bases read TGTGCCAGCACCCGGGACAATCCCTCCTACAATGAGCAGTTCTTC.